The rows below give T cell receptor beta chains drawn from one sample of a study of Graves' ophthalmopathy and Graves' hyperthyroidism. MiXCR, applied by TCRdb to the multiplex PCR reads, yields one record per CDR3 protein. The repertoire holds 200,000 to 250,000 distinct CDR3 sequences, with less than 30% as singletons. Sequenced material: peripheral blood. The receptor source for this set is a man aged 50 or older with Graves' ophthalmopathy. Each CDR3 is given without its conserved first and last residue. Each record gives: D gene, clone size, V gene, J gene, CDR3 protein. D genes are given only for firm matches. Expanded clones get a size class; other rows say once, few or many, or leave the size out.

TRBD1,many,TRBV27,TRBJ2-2,ASTSMGQGAPDRVYGELF
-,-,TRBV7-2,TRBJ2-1,ASTSGGAEQF
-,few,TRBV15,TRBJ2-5,ATSREGRQETQY
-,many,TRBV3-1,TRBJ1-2,ASSQVRTGYT
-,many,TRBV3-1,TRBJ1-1,ASSQPTGGGHEAF
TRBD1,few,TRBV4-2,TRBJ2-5,ASSQDGQGETQY
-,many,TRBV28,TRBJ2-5,ASRPGAYQETQY
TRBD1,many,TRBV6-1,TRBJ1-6,ASSDQGAKNSPLH
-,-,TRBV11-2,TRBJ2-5,ASSLFPGETQY
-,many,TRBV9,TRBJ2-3,ASSVGSELTPQYTQY
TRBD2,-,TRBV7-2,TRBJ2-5,ASSLRTSGRQETQY
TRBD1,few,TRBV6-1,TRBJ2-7,ASSDGQGNSYEQY
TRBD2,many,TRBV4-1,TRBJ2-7,ASSPGGTFSYEQY
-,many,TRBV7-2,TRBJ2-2,ASTRDRSNTGELF
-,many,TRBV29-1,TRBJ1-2,SAPQGAWGYT
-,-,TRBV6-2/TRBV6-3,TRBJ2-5,ASSRGPLGQETQY
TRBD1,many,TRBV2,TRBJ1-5,ASSRQGFQPQH
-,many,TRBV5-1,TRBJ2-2,ASSLAAGPGELF
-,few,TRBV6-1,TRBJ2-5,ASSEGSEETQY
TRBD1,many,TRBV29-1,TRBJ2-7,SAGTASYEQY
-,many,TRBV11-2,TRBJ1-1,ASSRGSTEAF
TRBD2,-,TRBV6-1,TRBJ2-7,ASSFTTSYRYEQY
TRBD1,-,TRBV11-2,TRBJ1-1,ASSSLRPGQGAFAF
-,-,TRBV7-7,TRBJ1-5,ASSPTENNQPQH
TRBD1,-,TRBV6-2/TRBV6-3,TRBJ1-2,ATQGARSGYT
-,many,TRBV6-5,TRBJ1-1,ASTKAGGANTEAF
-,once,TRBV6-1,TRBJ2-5,ASTPGVETQY
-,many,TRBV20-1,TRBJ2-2,SAPGAGTENTGELF
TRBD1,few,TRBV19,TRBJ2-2,ASSTIRDSANTGELF
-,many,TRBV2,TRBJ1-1,ASSHSTGSTEAF
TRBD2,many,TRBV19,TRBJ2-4,ASRDGTSGSSDIQY
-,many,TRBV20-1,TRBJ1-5,SARDMGPSSNQPQH
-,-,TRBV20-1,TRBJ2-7,SASIREDREQY
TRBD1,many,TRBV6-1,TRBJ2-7,ASSEVDRGYEQY
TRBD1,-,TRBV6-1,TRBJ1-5,ASNPGQGASQPQH
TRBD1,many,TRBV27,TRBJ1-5,ASSPTGWGQPQH
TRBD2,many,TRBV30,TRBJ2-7,AWSGLAVYEQY
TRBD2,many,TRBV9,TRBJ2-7,ASSVHPLDAREGPSSYEQY
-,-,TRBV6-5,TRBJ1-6,ASSYSVGGGFSYNSPLH
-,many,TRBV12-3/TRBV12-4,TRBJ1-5,ASSLMEQPQH
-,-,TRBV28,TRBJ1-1,ASSLSDESQGAAF
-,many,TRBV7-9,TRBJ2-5,ASSFVRQETQY
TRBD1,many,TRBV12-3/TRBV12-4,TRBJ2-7,ASRKDRGSYEQY
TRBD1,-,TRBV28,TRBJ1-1,ASNGGDRLNTEAF